This is a list of T cell receptor beta chains from one sample in a study of blood T cell repertoires in COVID-19. This table comes from immunoSEQ multiplex PCR, and its TCRdb copy is limited to in-frame clones, with some not included. The data show about 180,000 clones, about three quarters seen once. Sequencing was done on a sample of peripheral blood. The receptors were gathered from an older woman with acute or convalescent COVID-19. CDR3s include the opening cysteine and the closing phenylalanine or tryptophan. A D gene is named only where the DNA matches it firmly. Clone size, where shown, is once, few, many, or a class for clones that have expanded.

v_call,j_call,clone_size,d_call,cdr3_nt,cdr3_aa
TRBV7-2,TRBJ2-2,NA,NA,TGTGCCAGCAGCTTAGGTTTCGAGCTGGGGGAGCTGTTTTTT,CASSLGFELGELFF
TRBV7-9,TRBJ2-1,few,TRBD2,TGTGCCAGCAGCACGAACGGACTAGCGAATGTCGGTGAGCAGTTCTTC,CASSTNGLANVGEQFF
TRBV6-1,TRBJ1-5,NA,TRBD1,TGTGCCAGCAGTCCTCAGGGGGCCAGGCAGCCCCAGCATTTT,CASSPQGARQPQHF
TRBV5-4,TRBJ2-1,NA,TRBD2,TGTGCCAGCAGCTCGCCAGGCGGGAGCTCCTACAATGAGCAGTTCTTC,CASSSPGGSSYNEQFF
TRBV11-1,TRBJ1-5,few,NA,TGTGCCAGCAGCTTGGGGCGGTATCAGCCCCAGCATTTT,CASSLGRYQPQHF
TRBV5-1,TRBJ2-5,NA,TRBD1,TGCGCCAGCAGAGACGGACAGGGAAACCAAGAGACCCAGTACTTC,CASRDGQGNQETQYF
TRBV6-1,TRBJ1-2,NA,NA,TGTGCCAGCAGTGAAGCGGCAGGTTGGGACTATGGCTACACCTTC,CASSEAAGWDYGYTF
TRBV3-1/TRBV3-2,TRBJ2-7,NA,TRBD1,TGTGCCAGCAGCCTGGGACAGCTGTTCTCCTACGAGCAGTACTTC,CASSLGQLFSYEQYF
TRBV11-1,TRBJ2-7,few,TRBD1,TGTGCCAGCAGCTTAGAACAGGGGGCAATATACGAGCAGTACTTC,CASSLEQGAIYEQYF
TRBV19,TRBJ1-3,once,NA,TGTGCCAGTAGTATTGGCGGTCGAAGTTCGGTTGGAAACACCATATATTTT,CASSIGGRSSVGNTIYF
TRBV9,TRBJ2-1,once,TRBD2,TGTGCCAGCAGTGCGGCGGGACTAGGGGCCTACAATGAGCAGTTCTTC,CASSAAGLGAYNEQFF
TRBV4-1,TRBJ2-3,few,NA,TGCGCCAGCAGCCAAGATCAGGGGCTAGCGGGCACAGATACGCAGTATTTT,CASSQDQGLAGTDTQYF
TRBV7-2,TRBJ1-5,NA,NA,TGTGCCAGCAGCCCCCCCTGGGGGGGAGGCAATCAGCCCCAGCATTTT,CASSPPWGGGNQPQHF
TRBV19,TRBJ2-2,NA,NA,TGTGCCAGTAGTATAGATCGAGTCGGGGAGCTGTTTTTT,CASSIDRVGELFF
TRBV7-2,TRBJ1-3,NA,TRBD1,TGTGCCAGCAGCTTCCCAGGGGGCGAATCCAGCCTCTCCAAACCCTTTTTT,CASSFPGGESSLSKPFF
TRBV5-6,TRBJ2-3,NA,NA,TGTGCCAGCACTAACACTAGGAGAGATACGCAGTATTTT,CASTNTRRDTQYF
TRBV7-2,TRBJ1-6,NA,NA,TGTGCCAGCAGCTTAAGCTTAACGACCGGACTAAATTCACCCCTCCACTTT,CASSLSLTTGLNSPLHF
TRBV18,TRBJ2-5,once,NA,TGTGCCAGCTCACCAATTTTGGCCAAAGAGACCCAGTACTTC,CASSPILAKETQYF
TRBV6-6,TRBJ2-1,NA,TRBD2,TGTGCCAGCAGTGGAAGCGGGAGGTTCAGGGATGAGCAGTTCTTC,CASSGSGRFRDEQFF
TRBV5-1,TRBJ2-3,once,NA,TGCGCCAGCAGCTTGGAGAGCGCGAGCACAGATACGCAGTATTTT,CASSLESASTDTQYF
TRBV19,TRBJ2-2,NA,NA,TGTGCCAGTAGTTCGCGGGCGAACACCGGGGAGCTGTTTTTT,CASSSRANTGELFF
TRBV12-3/TRBV12-4,TRBJ2-1,NA,NA,TGTGCCAGCAGGTACAGGAACTACAATGAGCAGTTCTTC,CASRYRNYNEQFF
TRBV2,TRBJ2-2,NA,NA,TGTGCCAGCAGTGAGAACAGACGATACACCGGGGAGCTGTTTTTT,CASSENRRYTGELFF
TRBV3-1/TRBV3-2,TRBJ2-3,NA,TRBD2,TGTGCCAGCAGCCAAGTACTAGCGGGAGGAGATACGCAGTATTTT,CASSQVLAGGDTQYF
TRBV6-5,TRBJ2-1,NA,TRBD1,TGTGCCAGCAGTTCAGGGACAGCCAACACCAATGAGCAGTTCTTC,CASSSGTANTNEQFF